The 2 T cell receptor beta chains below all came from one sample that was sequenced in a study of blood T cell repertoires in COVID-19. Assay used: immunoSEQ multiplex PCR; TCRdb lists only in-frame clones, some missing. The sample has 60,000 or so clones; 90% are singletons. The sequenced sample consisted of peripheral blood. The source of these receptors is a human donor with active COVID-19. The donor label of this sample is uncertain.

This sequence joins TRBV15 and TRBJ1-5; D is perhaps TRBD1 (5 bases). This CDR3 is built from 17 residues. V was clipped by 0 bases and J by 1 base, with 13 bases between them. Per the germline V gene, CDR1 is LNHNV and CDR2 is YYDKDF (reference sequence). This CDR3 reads CATSRDLGGGSNQPQHF. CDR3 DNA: TGTGCCACCAGCAGAGATCTAGGCGGGGGAAGCAATCAGCCCCAGCATTTT.

The CDR3 sequence is CASSPGQNTEAFF. The CDR3 coding sequence is TGTGCCAGCAGCCCTGGACAGAACACTGAAGCTTTCTTT. The chain carries TRBV3-1 (or the pseudogene TRBV3-2) and TRBJ1-1, with D possibly being TRBD1 (5 bases). Trimming shortened V by 4 bases and J by 1 base, and 7 bases separated the two germline ends. This CDR3 contains 13 residues. The germline CDR1 and CDR2 sequences are LGHDT and YNNKEL (reference sequence).